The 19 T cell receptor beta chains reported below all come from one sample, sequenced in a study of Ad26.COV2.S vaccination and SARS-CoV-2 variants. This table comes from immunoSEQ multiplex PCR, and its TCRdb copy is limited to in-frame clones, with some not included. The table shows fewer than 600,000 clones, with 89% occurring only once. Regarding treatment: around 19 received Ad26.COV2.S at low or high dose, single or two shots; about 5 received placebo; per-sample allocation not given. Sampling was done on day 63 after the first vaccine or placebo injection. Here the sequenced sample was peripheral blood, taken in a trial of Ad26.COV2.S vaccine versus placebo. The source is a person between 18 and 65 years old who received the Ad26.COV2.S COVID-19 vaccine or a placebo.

CDR3 in amino acids: CASSVGRSHSNQPQHF. The CDR3 DNA is TGTGCCAGCAGTGTAGGACGATCTCATAGCAATCAGCCCCAGCATTTT. The rearrangement links TRBV2 to TRBJ1-5; no reliable D call. The CDR3 consists of 16 residues. Trimming took 4 bases from V and 0 from J, leaving 13 bases between them. CDR1 and CDR2 from the germline V gene are SNHLY and FYNNEI.

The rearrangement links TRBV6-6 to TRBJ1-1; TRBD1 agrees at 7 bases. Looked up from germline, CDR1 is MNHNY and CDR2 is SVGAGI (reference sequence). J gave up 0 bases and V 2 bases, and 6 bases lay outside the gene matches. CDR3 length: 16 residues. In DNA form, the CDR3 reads TGTGCCAGCAGTTACCCGGCCGGGACAGTGAACACTGAAGCTTTCTTT. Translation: CASSYPAGTVNTEAFF.

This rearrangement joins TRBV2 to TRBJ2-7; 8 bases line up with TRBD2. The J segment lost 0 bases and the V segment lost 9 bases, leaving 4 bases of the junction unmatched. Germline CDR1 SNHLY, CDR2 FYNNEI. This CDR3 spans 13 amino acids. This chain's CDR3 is CASPLAVSYEQYF. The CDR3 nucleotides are TGTGCCAGTCCACTAGCGGTCTCCTACGAGCAGTACTTC.

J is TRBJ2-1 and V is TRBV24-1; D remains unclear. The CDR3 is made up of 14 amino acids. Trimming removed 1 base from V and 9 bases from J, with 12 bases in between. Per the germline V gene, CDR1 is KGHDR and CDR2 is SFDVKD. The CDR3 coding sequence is TGTGCCACCAGTGATTTCATCCCCGGCGGTGAGCAGTTCTTC. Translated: CATSDFIPGGEQFF.

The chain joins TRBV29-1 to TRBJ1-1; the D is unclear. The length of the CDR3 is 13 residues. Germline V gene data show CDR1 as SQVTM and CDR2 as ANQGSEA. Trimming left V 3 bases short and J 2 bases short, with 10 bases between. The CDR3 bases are TGCAGCGTTGATCTGGCGGGAAACACTGAAGCTTTCTTT. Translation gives CSVDLAGNTEAFF.

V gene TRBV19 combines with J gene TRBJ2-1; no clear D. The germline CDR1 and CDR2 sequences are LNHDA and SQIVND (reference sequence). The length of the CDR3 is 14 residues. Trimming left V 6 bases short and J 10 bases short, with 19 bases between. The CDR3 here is CASSGPSLTKEQFF. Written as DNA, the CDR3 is TGTGCCAGTAGCGGGCCCTCGCTTACAAAAGAGCAGTTCTTC. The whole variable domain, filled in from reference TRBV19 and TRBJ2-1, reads DGGITQSPKYLFRKEGQNVTLSCEQNLNHDAMYWYRQDPGQGLRLIYYSQIVNDFQKGDIAEGYSVSREKKESFPLTVTSAQKNPTAFYLCASSGPSLTKEQFFGPGTRLTVL.

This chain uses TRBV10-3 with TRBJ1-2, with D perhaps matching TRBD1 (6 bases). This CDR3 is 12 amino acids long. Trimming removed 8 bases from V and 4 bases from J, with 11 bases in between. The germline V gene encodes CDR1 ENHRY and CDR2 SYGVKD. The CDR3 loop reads CAIGGQFYGYTF. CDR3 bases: TGTGCCATCGGCGGACAGTTCTATGGCTACACCTTC.

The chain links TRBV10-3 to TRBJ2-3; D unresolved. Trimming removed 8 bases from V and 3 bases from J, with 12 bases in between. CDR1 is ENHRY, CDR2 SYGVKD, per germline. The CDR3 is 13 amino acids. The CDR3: CAIGLGSTDTQYF. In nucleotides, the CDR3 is TGTGCCATCGGTCTGGGCAGTACAGATACGCAGTATTTT.

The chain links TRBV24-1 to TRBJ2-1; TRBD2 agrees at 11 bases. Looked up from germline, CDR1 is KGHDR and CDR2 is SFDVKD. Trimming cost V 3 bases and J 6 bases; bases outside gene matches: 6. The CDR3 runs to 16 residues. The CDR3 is CATSDISGRAINEQFF. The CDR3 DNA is TGTGCCACCAGTGATATTAGCGGGAGGGCGATCAATGAGCAGTTCTTC.

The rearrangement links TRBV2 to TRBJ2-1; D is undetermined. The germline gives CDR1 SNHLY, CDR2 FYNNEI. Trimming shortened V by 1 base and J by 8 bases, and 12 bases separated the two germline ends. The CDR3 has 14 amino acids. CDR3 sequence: CASSEDKAMDEQFF. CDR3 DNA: TGTGCCAGCAGTGAAGATAAAGCTATGGATGAGCAGTTCTTC.

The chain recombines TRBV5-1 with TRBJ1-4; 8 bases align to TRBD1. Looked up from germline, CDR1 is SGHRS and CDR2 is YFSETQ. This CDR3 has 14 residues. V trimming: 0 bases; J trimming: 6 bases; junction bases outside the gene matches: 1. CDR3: CASSLDRGDEKLFF. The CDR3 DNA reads TGCGCCAGCAGCTTGGACAGGGGGGATGAAAAACTGTTTTTT.

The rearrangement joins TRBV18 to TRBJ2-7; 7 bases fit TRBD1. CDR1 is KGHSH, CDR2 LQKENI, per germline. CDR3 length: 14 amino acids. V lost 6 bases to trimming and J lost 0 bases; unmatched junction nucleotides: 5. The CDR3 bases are TGTGCCAGCTCTGGGACAGACAGCTCCTACGAGCAGTACTTC. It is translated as CASSGTDSSYEQYF.

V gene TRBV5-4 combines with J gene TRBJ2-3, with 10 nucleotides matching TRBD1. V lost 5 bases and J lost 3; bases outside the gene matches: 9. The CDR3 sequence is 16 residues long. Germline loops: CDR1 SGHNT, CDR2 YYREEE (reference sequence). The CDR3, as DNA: TGTGCCAGCAGTACCAAGGACAGGGGGGGAACAGATACGCAGTATTTT. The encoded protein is CASSTKDRGGTDTQYF.

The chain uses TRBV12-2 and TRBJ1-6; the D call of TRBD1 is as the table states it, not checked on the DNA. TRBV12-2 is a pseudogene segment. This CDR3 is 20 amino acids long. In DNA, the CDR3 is TGTGCAAGTCGCTTACCCGCAGACAGGGGCGAAAGCTCCTATAATTCACCCCTCCACTTT. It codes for CASRLPADRGESSYNSPLHF.

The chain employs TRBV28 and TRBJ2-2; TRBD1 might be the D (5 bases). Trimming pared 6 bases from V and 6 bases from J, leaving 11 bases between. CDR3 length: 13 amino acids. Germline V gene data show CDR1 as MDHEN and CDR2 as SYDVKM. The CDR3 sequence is CASSPLGAGELFF. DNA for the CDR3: TGTGCCAGCAGCCCTCTAGGGGCCGGGGAGCTGTTTTTT.

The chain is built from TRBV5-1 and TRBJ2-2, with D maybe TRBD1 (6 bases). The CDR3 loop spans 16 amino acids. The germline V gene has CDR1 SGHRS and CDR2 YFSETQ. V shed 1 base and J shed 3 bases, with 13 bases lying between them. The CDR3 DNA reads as TGCGCCAGCAGCTTGATGAAGGACAGCCACACCGGGGAGCTGTTTTTT. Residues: CASSLMKDSHTGELFF.

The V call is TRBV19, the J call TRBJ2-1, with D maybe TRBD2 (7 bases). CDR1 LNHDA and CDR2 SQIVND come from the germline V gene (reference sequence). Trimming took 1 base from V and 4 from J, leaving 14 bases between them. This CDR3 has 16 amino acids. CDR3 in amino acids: CASSIVWGGGYNEQFF. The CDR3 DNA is TGTGCCAGTAGTATAGTATGGGGGGGCGGGTACAATGAGCAGTTCTTC.

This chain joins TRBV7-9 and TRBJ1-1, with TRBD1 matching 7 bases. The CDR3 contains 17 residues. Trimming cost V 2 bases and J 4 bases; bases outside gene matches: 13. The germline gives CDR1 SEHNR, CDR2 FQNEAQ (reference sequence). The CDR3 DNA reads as TGTGCCAGCAGCTTATCTAGGGGGCGATCGTCCGGCACTGAAGCTTTCTTT. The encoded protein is CASSLSRGRSSGTEAFF.

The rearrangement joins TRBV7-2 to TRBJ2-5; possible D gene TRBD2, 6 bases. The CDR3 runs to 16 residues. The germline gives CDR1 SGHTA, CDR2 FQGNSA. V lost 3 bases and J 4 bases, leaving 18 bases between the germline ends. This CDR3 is CASSFPRAAGPETQYF. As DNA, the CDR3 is TGTGCCAGCAGCTTCCCGCGGGCGGCGGGGCCAGAGACCCAGTACTTC.